This T cell receptor (beta chain) was identified in a study of Ad26.COV2.S vaccination and SARS-CoV-2 variants. As for the study in general: This donor came from the COV1001 trial of Ad26.COV2.S. Study-wide points: For non-spike TCRs, breadth in vaccine recipients resembled that in placebo recipients. Among vaccine recipients, spike-specific TCR breadth exceeded that of placebo recipients.

The germline V gene encodes CDR1 SGHAT and CDR2 FQNNGV. This CDR3 is built from 19 residues. V trimming: 1 base; J trimming: 6 bases; junction bases outside the gene matches: 15. Clones were sequenced by immunoSEQ multiplex PCR, and TCRdb holds only the in-frame ones, with some missing. The sample comprises a few hundred thousand clones, around 82% of which are singletons, and around 7% rests with the top ten. Treatment meaning: around 19 received Ad26.COV2.S at low or high dose, single or two shots; 5 received placebo; per-sample allocation not given. The investigators took samples on day 63 after the first vaccine or placebo injection. Concerning this clone itself: Its antigen is as yet unknown.

The receptor's source is a person between 18 and 59 years old who received the Ad26.COV2.S COVID-19 vaccine or a placebo. The starting material was peripheral blood, obtained in a trial of Ad26.COV2.S vaccine versus placebo. The chain employs TRBV11-2 and TRBJ2-2, with 9 positions matching TRBD2. CDR3 region: CASSLGTGKGLASPGELFF. CDR3 coding DNA: TGTGCCAGCAGCTTAGGGACTGGTAAGGGACTAGCTAGTCCCGGGGAGCTGTTTTTT.